A single TCR beta chain is shown here with its context. Antigen: not known. Extracted from the samples, RNA was reverse transcribed into cDNA to serve as the sequencing template. TCRdb's table, derived via immunoSEQ multiplex PCR, lists solely in-frame clones and lacks some. Among approximately 210,000 clones listed, approximately 72% were seen once. Germline assignment: CDR1 MDHEN and CDR2 SYDVKM. With 2 bases removed from V and 7 bases from J, the gap between germline ends came to 12 bases. There are 14 residues in the CDR3. Treatment here: oral pan-JAK inhibitor, 5-10 mg twice daily. The study team obtained lesional scalp punch biopsies and peripheral blood from alopecia areata patients. The sorting of PBMCs gave CD4+ and CD8+ T cells. This specimen comes from a study of CD8+ T cells in alopecia areata. Study results and limitations: Clonality in lesional scalp, especially alopecia totalis/universalis, exceeded that of normal scalp.

The chain links TRBV28 to TRBJ2-1, with D unclear. This clonotype was obtained from a human donor with alopecia areata. The specimen comprised CD4+ T cells sorted from blood, sampled around week 46, from a patient treated with tofacitinib. CDR3 residues: CASSLLLVGNEQFF. For the CDR3, the DNA is TGTGCCAGCAGTTTACTTCTTGTGGGTAATGAGCAGTTCTTC.